The 15 T cell receptor beta chains presented below share a single source sample, sequenced in a study of shared clonotypes between healthy human individuals. Some clones are missing from TCRdb's copy, which holds only in-frame ones; the method was immunoSEQ multiplex PCR. The sample shows 850,000 to 1,200,000 clones, around 74% of them seen only once. Source material: memory CD4+ T cells sorted from blood. The sample's subset: CD45RA-negative fraction. The receptor source for this set is a man aged 18-30 years in good health.

The chain has TRBV9 and TRBJ2-5; 12 bases line up with TRBD2. Germline trimming cut 0 bases from V and 1 base from J; bases unmatched to any gene: 1. In germline, CDR1 is SGDLS, CDR2 YYNGEE. The CDR3 runs 16 residues. CDR3 sequence (DNA): TGTGCCAGCAGCGTAGGGACTAGCGGGGCCCAAGAGACCCAGTACTTC. Translated: CASSVGTSGAQETQYF.

The rearrangement joins TRBV7-9 to TRBJ2-7; D is perhaps TRBD2 (6 bases). This CDR3 is 14 amino acids long. The V end was cut by 4 bases, the J end by 0 bases, with 10 bases between. Germline CDR1 SEHNR, CDR2 FQNEAQ (reference sequence). CDR3 loop: CASSSGTHSYEQYF. The CDR3 DNA is TGTGCCAGCAGCTCTGGGACTCACTCCTACGAGCAGTACTTC.

The rearrangement links TRBV6-5 to TRBJ2-3, with TRBD2 identical over 9 bases. The germline V gene encodes CDR1 MNHEY and CDR2 SVGAGI. Germline trimming cut 5 bases from V and 7 bases from J; bases unmatched to any gene: 10. The CDR3 sequence is 15 residues long. The DNA of the CDR3 is TGTGCCAGCAGTGCGGGGGGGATTACCCCCAATACGCAGTATTTT. Residues: CASSAGGITPNTQYF.

The J gene is TRBJ1-2, the V gene TRBV2; unclear D gene. Trimming removed 1 base from V and 5 bases from J, with 5 bases in between. The CDR3 consists of 12 residues. Germline CDR1 is SNHLY and CDR2 is FYNNEI. Here the CDR3 DNA reads TGTGCCAGCAGTGAAGGCCGATATGGCTACACCTTC. It yields the protein CASSEGRYGYTF.

V is TRBV27 and J is TRBJ1-6; 8 bases are shared with TRBD1. V lost 5 bases, J lost 6 bases, and 9 bases stayed unmatched. CDR1 and CDR2 from the germline V gene are MNHEY and SMNVEV (reference sequence). The CDR3 loop spans 16 amino acids. The CDR3 sequence: CASSPRTGSGNSPLHF. CDR3 sequence (DNA): TGTGCCAGCAGTCCCCGGACAGGGTCCGGTAATTCACCCCTCCACTTT.

For this clone: The sample contains more than one DNA sequence encoding this CDR3. The chain combines TRBV10-3 with TRBJ1-5; no reliable D call. CDR3 length: 13 residues. Germline loops: CDR1 ENHRY, CDR2 SYGVKD. The V end lost 0 bases, the J end lost 5 bases, and 5 bases lay between the germline ends. Here the CDR3 reads CAISESRDQPQHF. The CDR3 bases are TGTGCCATCAGTGAGTCCCGTGATCAGCCCCAGCATTTT.

This chain links TRBV4-1 with TRBJ2-3; D is unresolved. V was pared by 3 bases and J by 4 bases, with 14 bases between. Germline V lookup: CDR1 MGHRA, CDR2 YSYEKL. There are 15 residues in the CDR3. CDR3 DNA: TGCGCCAGCAGCCACTCCCCCTCCTCCTCAGATACGCAGTATTTT. It yields the protein CASSHSPSSSDTQYF.

The chain combines TRBV19 with TRBJ1-4; weak D call: TRBD1 (6 bases). Looked up from germline, CDR1 is LNHDA and CDR2 is SQIVND (reference sequence). The CDR3 is 16 amino acids. V was cut by 6 bases and J by 8 bases, with 22 bases left in between. The DNA of the CDR3 is TGTGCCAGTAGCGAACAGGGAGCAGGTGTTCGGGAAAAACTGTTTTTT. As protein: CASSEQGAGVREKLFF.

This chain joins TRBV5-8 and TRBJ2-7; 7 bases align to TRBD1. Germline V gene sequence: CDR1 SGHTS, CDR2 YDEGEE. The CDR3 runs 13 residues. V was pared by 5 bases and J by 6 bases, with 8 bases of the junction left unmatched. CDR3 amino acids: CASSRDSEVEQYF. The CDR3 coding sequence is TGTGCCAGCAGTAGGGACAGTGAAGTCGAGCAGTACTTC.

The chain employs TRBV2 and TRBJ2-6; no clear D gene. The CDR3 has 15 residues. Trimming shortened V by 4 bases and J by 0 bases, and 7 bases separated the two germline ends. CDR1 and CDR2 from the germline V gene are SNHLY and FYNNEI. DNA for the CDR3: TGTGCCAGCAGTGTCCCGAGCTCTGGGGCCAACGTCCTGACTTTC. This sequence encodes CASSVPSSGANVLTF. Full variable domain (missing parts from reference TRBV2 and TRBJ2-6): EPEVTQTPSHQVTQMGQEVILRCVPISNHLYFYWYRQILGQKVEFLVSFYNNEISEKSEIFDDQFSVERPDGSNFTLKIRSTKLEDSAMYFCASSVPSSGANVLTFGAGSRLTVL.

The chain couples TRBV2 to TRBJ2-7; D is unclear. The CDR3 loop spans 11 amino acids. The V and J ends lost 6 bases and 8 bases respectively, with 11 bases between them. Germline CDR1 and CDR2: SNHLY and FYNNEI. The CDR3 DNA reads as TGTGCCAGCAGCTCCAAGAACCAGCAGTACTTC. Translating it yields CASSSKNQQYF.

This chain uses TRBV2 with TRBJ1-4, with 12 bases identical to TRBD1. CDR1 SNHLY and CDR2 FYNNEI come from the germline V gene. V trimming: 5 bases; J trimming: 8 bases; junction bases outside the gene matches: 3. The CDR3 runs 14 residues. CDR3 sequence: CASSSGTGGEKLFF. DNA for the CDR3: TGTGCCAGCAGTTCCGGGACAGGGGGCGAAAAACTGTTTTTT.

The chain combines TRBV5-8 with TRBJ1-5, with TRBD1 matching over 7 bases. CDR1 is SGHTS, CDR2 YDEGEE, per germline. V shed 0 bases and J 3 bases; nucleotides not matched to a gene: 3. The CDR3 loop spans 15 amino acids. CDR3: CASSLGRGDNQPQHF. CDR3 coding DNA: TGTGCCAGCAGCTTGGGCAGGGGGGACAATCAGCCCCAGCATTTT.

A note on this clone: In the same sample, other DNA sequences code for this CDR3. This chain links TRBV2 with TRBJ1-6; D is perhaps TRBD1 (5 bases). Trimming shortened V by 8 bases and J by 5 bases, and 7 bases separated the two germline ends. CDR1 SNHLY and CDR2 FYNNEI come from the germline V gene. The CDR3 contains 12 residues. CDR3 sequence reads: CASDRDNSPLHF. CDR3 nucleotide sequence: TGTGCCAGCGACAGAGATAATTCACCCCTCCACTTT.

This clone showed up many times. This chain links TRBV6-1 with TRBJ2-6; TRBD2 aligns across 7 bases. The trim removed 2 bases at V and 0 bases at J, leaving 4 bases unmatched. Per germline, CDR1 MNHNS and CDR2 SASEGT. This CDR3 has 17 amino acids. The CDR3 here is CASSERWGGSGANVLTF. CDR3 in DNA: TGTGCCAGCAGTGAAAGGTGGGGGGGCTCTGGGGCCAACGTCCTGACTTTC.